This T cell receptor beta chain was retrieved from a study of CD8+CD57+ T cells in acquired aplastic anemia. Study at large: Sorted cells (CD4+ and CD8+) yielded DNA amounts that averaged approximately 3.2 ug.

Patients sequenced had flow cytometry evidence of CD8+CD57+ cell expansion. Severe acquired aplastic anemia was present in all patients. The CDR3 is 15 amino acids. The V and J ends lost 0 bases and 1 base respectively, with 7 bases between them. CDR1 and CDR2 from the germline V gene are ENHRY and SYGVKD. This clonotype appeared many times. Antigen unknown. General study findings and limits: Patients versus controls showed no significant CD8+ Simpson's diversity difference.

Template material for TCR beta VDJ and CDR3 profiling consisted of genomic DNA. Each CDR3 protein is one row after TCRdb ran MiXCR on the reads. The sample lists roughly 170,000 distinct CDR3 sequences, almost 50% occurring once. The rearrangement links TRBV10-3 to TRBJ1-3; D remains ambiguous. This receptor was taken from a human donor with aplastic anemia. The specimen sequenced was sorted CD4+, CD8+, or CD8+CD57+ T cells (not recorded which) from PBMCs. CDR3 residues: CAISESLVSGNTIYF. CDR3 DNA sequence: TGTGCCATCAGTGAGTCCTTAGTGTCTGGAAACACCATATATTTT.